This T cell receptor beta chain came from a study of neurological immune-mediated disorders. Study results and limitations: Patients with HTLV-1-associated myelopathy showed the most TCR clonal expansion. Those with multiple sclerosis showed the least, falling below healthy controls.

The method for making cDNA was 5'RACE, and it used 10-nucleotide random UMIs. TCRdb ran MiXCR on the 5' RACE reads and lists one entry per CDR3 protein. The repertoire holds around 50,000 distinct CDR3 sequences, with 16% as singletons. This CDR3 spans 19 amino acids. V lost 3 bases and J lost 0, with 22 bases in between. In this sample, this clonotype turned up many times. Its target is unknown. In Maryland, USA, blood bank volunteers were the healthy controls. Sequencing was carried out using PBMCs. The V gene is TRBV12-3 or TRBV12-4, the J gene TRBJ2-3; D possibly matches TRBD1 or TRBD2 (5 bases each). The TCR originated in a man aged 60-69 years in good health. The CDR3 reads CASSFRLRGLRPSTDTQYF. CDR3 DNA sequence: TGTGCCAGCAGTTTCCGCCTCCGGGGCCTGAGGCCTAGCACAGATACGCAGTATTTT.